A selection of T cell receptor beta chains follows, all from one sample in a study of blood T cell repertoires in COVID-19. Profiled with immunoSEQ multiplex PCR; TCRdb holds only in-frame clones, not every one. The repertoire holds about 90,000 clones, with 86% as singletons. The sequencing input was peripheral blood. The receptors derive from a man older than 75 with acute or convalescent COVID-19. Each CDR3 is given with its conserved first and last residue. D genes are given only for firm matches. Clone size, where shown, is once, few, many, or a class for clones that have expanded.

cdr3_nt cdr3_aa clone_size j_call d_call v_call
TGTGCCAGCAGCACCTCTAGCGGGAGTGAGCATGAGCAGTTCTTC CASSTSSGSEHEQFF few TRBJ2-1 TRBD2 TRBV5-4
TGTGCCAGCAGCAAACTAGCGGGAGGGCCGAATACGCAGTATTTT CASSKLAGGPNTQYF once TRBJ2-3 TRBD2 TRBV6-2/TRBV6-3
TGTGCCAGCAGTGGGCACTCCCTATCACCCCTCCACTTT CASSGHSLSPLHF - TRBJ1-6 - TRBV7-9
TGTGCCAGCAGTTACTCGGGCAGGGTTCCAGACCAGCAGTACTTC CASSYSGRVPDQQYF - TRBJ2-7 - TRBV6-2/TRBV6-3
TGTGCCAGCAGTTACTTCGGCGGGTCCTACGAGCAGTACTTC CASSYFGGSYEQYF - TRBJ2-7 - TRBV28
TGTGCCAGCACGAAGGACAGCGGTTCACCCCTCCACTTT CASTKDSGSPLHF - TRBJ1-6 - TRBV9
TGTGCCAGCAGGGAGGACAGCCAAGAGTCGCCCCTCCACTTT CASREDSQESPLHF - TRBJ1-6 - TRBV21-1
TGTGCCAGCGGCCCCCCCGGCGGGGCTCGAAATTCACCCCTCCACTTT CASGPPGGARNSPLHF - TRBJ1-6 - TRBV7-2
TGTGCCAGCAGTGTTGATAGGGGCTACGAGCAGTACTTC CASSVDRGYEQYF - TRBJ2-7 - TRBV6-2/TRBV6-3
TGTGCCAGCAGCTTGACTGCCAACTATGGCTACACCTTC CASSLTANYGYTF - TRBJ1-2 - TRBV7-9
TGTGCCAGCAGCGAAAGGAGCTCTGGAAACACCATATATTTT CASSERSSGNTIYF - TRBJ1-3 - TRBV5-6
TGTGCCAGCAGCGTCCGGGACACATACACCGGGGAGCTGTTTTTT CASSVRDTYTGELFF - TRBJ2-2 - TRBV9
TGTGCCAGCAGTACAGGGAGGGTAGCGGGAGGGTCTGGGGCCAACGTCCTGACTTTC CASSTGRVAGGSGANVLTF - TRBJ2-6 TRBD2 TRBV7-3
TGCAGCGTGGGGACTAGCGGGAGGGCCTACGAGCAGTACTTC CSVGTSGRAYEQYF - TRBJ2-7 TRBD2 TRBV29-1
TGTGCCAGCAGCGGCCGGGACAGGGGGAACAGTGAGCAGTTCTTC CASSGRDRGNSEQFF - TRBJ2-1 TRBD1 TRBV9
TGTGCCAGTAGTATAGAGGGGACAGGGCGGAATGAGCAGTTCTTC CASSIEGTGRNEQFF - TRBJ2-1 TRBD1 TRBV19
TGTGCCAGCAGAACCGGGACTAGCGGGAGAAACTACAATGAGCAGTTCTTC CASRTGTSGRNYNEQFF - TRBJ2-1 TRBD2 TRBV28
TGTGCCAGCAGTTTATACCAGAACCTCTACAATGAGCAGTTCTTC CASSLYQNLYNEQFF - TRBJ2-1 - TRBV28
TGCGCCAGCAGCTCCGGACAGAACGAGCAGTACTTC CASSSGQNEQYF - TRBJ2-7 - TRBV5-1
TGTGCCAGCAGTTACACGGACAGGAGTAATGAAAAACTGTTTTTT CASSYTDRSNEKLFF - TRBJ1-4 TRBD1 TRBV6-6
TGTGCCAGCAGTTCCGGGACAGGGTACACAGATACGCAGTATTTT CASSSGTGYTDTQYF - TRBJ2-3 TRBD1 TRBV7-2
TGTGCCAGCAGCTTGGGCGGGAGAGAGACCCAGTACTTC CASSLGGRETQYF once TRBJ2-5 TRBD2 TRBV5-6
TGCACCGCAGGGGTTGCAGATACGCAGTATTTT CTAGVADTQYF - TRBJ2-3 - TRBV29-1
TGTGCCAGCAGTCTCGGACAGGCTAACCAAGAGACCCAGTACTTC CASSLGQANQETQYF - TRBJ2-5 TRBD1 TRBV28
TGTGCCAGCTCACCCGGACTAGCGGGAGGATTAGCCAAAAGCATTCAGTACTTC CASSPGLAGGLAKSIQYF - TRBJ2-4 TRBD2 TRBV18
TGCGCCAGCAGCGCCGAGACAGGGGGATATGGTGAGCAGTTCTTC CASSAETGGYGEQFF - TRBJ2-1 TRBD1 TRBV5-1
TGTGCCAGTAGTATTAGTGTCGATGAAAAACTGTTTTTT CASSISVDEKLFF few TRBJ1-4 - TRBV19
TGTGCCAGCAGCTTACCCTGGGACAGGGGGTATGGCTACACCTTC CASSLPWDRGYGYTF - TRBJ1-2 TRBD1 TRBV7-2
TGTGCCAGCAGTACCGGACAGGGGAGCTATGGCTACACCTTC CASSTGQGSYGYTF - TRBJ1-2 TRBD1 TRBV28
TGTGCCAGCAGCGCTGGCGGTGATTCCACCGGGGAGCTGTTTTTT CASSAGGDSTGELFF - TRBJ2-2 - TRBV9
TGTGCCAGCAGCCATCCGGGACAGGGAGGCGAGCAGTACTTC CASSHPGQGGEQYF once TRBJ2-7 TRBD1 TRBV11-2
TGTGCCACCAAGCCGGGACAGGGTAATGAAAAACTGTTTTTT CATKPGQGNEKLFF - TRBJ1-4 TRBD1 TRBV6-5
TGCGCCAGCAGCTTGAGTTTGACTAGCGGGAGGGCCGGTCTAGATACGCAGTATTTT CASSLSLTSGRAGLDTQYF few TRBJ2-3 TRBD2 TRBV5-1
TGTGCCAGCAGCAGGGGCTTCTCTGGAAACACCATATATTTT CASSRGFSGNTIYF - TRBJ1-3 - TRBV6-5
TGTGCCAGCAGAACCGGTAGCGGGATCCTCTACAATGAGCAGTTCTTC CASRTGSGILYNEQFF - TRBJ2-1 TRBD2 TRBV27
TGTGCCAGCAGCCAGGGACTAGCGGGAAACAACGAGCAGTACTTC CASSQGLAGNNEQYF few TRBJ2-7 TRBD2 TRBV5-8
TGCGCCAGCAGCCAAGAAGTTAGCGGGTCAACCGGGGAGCTGTTTTTT CASSQEVSGSTGELFF few TRBJ2-2 TRBD2 TRBV4-3
TGTGCCTGGAGTCGAACAGTTGGAAACACCATATATTTT CAWSRTVGNTIYF - TRBJ1-3 - TRBV30
TGTGCCAGCAACAGGGATTTGGGAGATACGCAGTATTTT CASNRDLGDTQYF - TRBJ2-3 - TRBV2
TGTGCCAGCAGTGAAGGTCTAGGTCTACAGTACTTC CASSEGLGLQYF once TRBJ2-7 - TRBV25-1
TGTGCCAGCAGCGTAGGTCCGAGCACCGGGGAGCTGTTTTTT CASSVGPSTGELFF - TRBJ2-2 - TRBV9
TGTGCCAGCAGCTTAGGGGGCCAGGGGGCGCAGGACTACACCTTC CASSLGGQGAQDYTF - TRBJ1-2 TRBD1 TRBV7-9
TGTGCCAGCAGCCGAGCTAGCGCCGGGGAGCTGTTTTTT CASSRASAGELFF - TRBJ2-2 - TRBV14
TGTGCCAGCAGCTCCGGGACAGGGCAGAACTATGGCTACACCTTC CASSSGTGQNYGYTF - TRBJ1-2 TRBD1 TRBV7-3
TGTGCCAGCAGCCTGGGGCTAGCGGGAAGCGAGCAGTACTTC CASSLGLAGSEQYF - TRBJ2-7 TRBD2 TRBV5-4
TGTGCCAGCAGCCAAGGGGACAGGGCTGAAAAACTGTTTTTT CASSQGDRAEKLFF few TRBJ1-4 TRBD1 TRBV3-1/TRBV3-2
TGTGCCAGCAGTCGCCAGGGAGGTAATGAAAAACTGTTTTTT CASSRQGGNEKLFF few TRBJ1-4 - TRBV6-5
TGCGCCAGCAGCTTGGCCCCAGCGGGAGATTCCGGGGAGCTGTTTTTT CASSLAPAGDSGELFF few TRBJ2-2 TRBD2 TRBV5-1
TGTGCCAGCAGCTTAGCGACAGGGGAAGGGTTAAACACCATATATTTT CASSLATGEGLNTIYF - TRBJ1-3 TRBD1 TRBV7-2
TGTGCCAGCAGCTCCCGGGACAGGGGGTACGAGCAGTACTTC CASSSRDRGYEQYF - TRBJ2-7 TRBD1 TRBV7-2
TGTGCCACCGAATTATGGCAGGGAGGTGAAAAACTGTTTTTT CATELWQGGEKLFF - TRBJ1-4 - TRBV2